The source of this TCR beta chain is a study of cytomegalovirus exposure and HLA in healthy donors. Study observations and caveats: Researchers counted roughly 150 TCR beta chains as cytomegalovirus-associated. In vitro testing confirmed a few CMV-associated chains as specific for CMV antigens.

From the roughly 110-subject validation cohort, which was separate from the roughly 700-subject first cohort, the donors were drawn. In regard to this clone: Its antigen remains unknown.

There are 19 residues in the CDR3. TCRdb's table, derived via immunoSEQ multiplex PCR, lists solely in-frame clones and lacks some. In the table there are 200,000 to 250,000 clones, about nine tenths of which are singletons. Sequencing was performed on PBMCs. The source of this sequence is a woman aged 18-29 years in good health and CMV-seropositive. The chain carries TRBV21-1 and TRBJ2-3; no check of the table's D call, TRBD2, against the DNA was made. TRBV21-1 is a pseudogene locus. CDR3 loop: CASSKEGYWRVSGTDTQYF. CDR3 DNA: TGTGCCAGCAGCAAAGAAGGTTATTGGAGGGTATCGGGCACAGATACGCAGTATTTT.